The entry below describes one T cell receptor (beta chain). The data were obtained in a study of blood T cells in healthy people across ages. The second PCR ran about 6 to 12 cycles with a sample-barcoded 5' primer and J-beta primers. TCRdb itself ran the 5' RACE reads through MiXCR, one entry per CDR3 protein. Of about 730,000 distinct CDR3 sequences listed, 40% to 45% are singletons. Looked up from germline, CDR1 is MDHEN and CDR2 is SYDVKM. The CDR3 sequence is 14 residues long. Sequenced material: blood. The receptor comes from a woman aged 60-75 years in good health. The chain employs TRBV28 and TRBJ2-5; a possible D gene is TRBD2 (5 bases). The J call may be incorrect, as the DNA end agrees better with TRBJ2-7. The CDR3 sequence is CASSVGGLGYEQYF. The DNA of the CDR3 is TGTGCCAGCAGTGTAGGAGGCCTTGGGTACGAGCAGTACTTC.